This T cell receptor beta chain comes out of a study of blood T cell repertoires in COVID-19. As for the study in general: T cells, B-cell-depleted T cells, or PBMCs provided the cDNA or gDNA that served as material.

The CDR3 covers 15 residues. Trimming removed 4 bases from V and 4 bases from J, with 16 bases in between. Germline CDR1 is LGHNA and CDR2 is YNFKEQ. Data came from immunoSEQ multiplex PCR; TCRdb stores just in-frame clones and leaves some out. The sample includes 90,000 to 120,000 clones, 80% to 95% of them seen just once. The chain recombines TRBV4-2 with TRBJ1-2, with D possibly matching TRBD1 (5 bases). The receptor comes from a woman aged 25 to 39 with acute or convalescent COVID-19. Sequenced input: peripheral blood. CDR3 DNA sequence: TGTGCCAGCAGCCCGGTCGCGCAGGGCCTCTATGGCTACACCTTC. Protein product: CASSPVAQGLYGYTF.